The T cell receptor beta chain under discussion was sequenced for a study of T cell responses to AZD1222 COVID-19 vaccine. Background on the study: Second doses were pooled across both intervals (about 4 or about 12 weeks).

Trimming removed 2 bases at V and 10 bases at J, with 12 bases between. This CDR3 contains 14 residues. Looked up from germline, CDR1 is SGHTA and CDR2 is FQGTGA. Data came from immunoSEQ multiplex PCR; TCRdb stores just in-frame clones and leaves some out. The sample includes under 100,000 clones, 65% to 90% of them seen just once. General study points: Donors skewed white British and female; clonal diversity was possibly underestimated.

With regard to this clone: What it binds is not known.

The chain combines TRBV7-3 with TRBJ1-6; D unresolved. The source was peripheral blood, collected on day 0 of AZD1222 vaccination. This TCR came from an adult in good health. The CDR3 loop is CASSLEGTISPLHF. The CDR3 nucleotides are TGTGCCAGCAGCTTAGAAGGAACCATATCACCCCTCCACTTT.